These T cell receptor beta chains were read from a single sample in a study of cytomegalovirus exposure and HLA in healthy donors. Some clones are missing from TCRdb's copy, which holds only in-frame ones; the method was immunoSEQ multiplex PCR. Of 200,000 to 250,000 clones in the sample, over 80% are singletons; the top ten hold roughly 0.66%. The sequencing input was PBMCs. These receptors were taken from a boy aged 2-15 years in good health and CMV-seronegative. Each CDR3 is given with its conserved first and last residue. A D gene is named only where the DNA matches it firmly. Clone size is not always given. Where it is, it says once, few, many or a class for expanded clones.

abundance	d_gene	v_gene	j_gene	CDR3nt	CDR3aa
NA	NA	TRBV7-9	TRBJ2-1	TGTGCCAGCAGCCCCGGAGGGTCCTATGACAATGAGCAGTTCTTC	CASSPGGSYDNEQFF
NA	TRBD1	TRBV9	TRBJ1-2	TGTGCCAGCAGCATCCGGGACAGTAACTATGGCTACACCTTC	CASSIRDSNYGYTF
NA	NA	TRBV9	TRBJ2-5	TGTGCCAGCAGCCAAGGGGCCACCCGGGCCCAGTACTTC	CASSQGATRAQYF
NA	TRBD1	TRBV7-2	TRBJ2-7	TGTGCCAGCAGCTTAGGACAGGGAAAACAGTACTTC	CASSLGQGKQYF
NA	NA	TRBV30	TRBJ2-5	TGTGCCTGGAGTTTGAGGCCCCTGGAGCAGTACTTC	CAWSLRPLEQYF
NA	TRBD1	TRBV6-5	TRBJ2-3	TGTGCCAGCAGTTACCTTGGACAGGGGGCCTTAGATACGCAGTATTTT	CASSYLGQGALDTQYF
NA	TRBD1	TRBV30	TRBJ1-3	TGTGCCTGGAGTAGAGGGGGCCCTGGAAACACCATATATTTT	CAWSRGGPGNTIYF
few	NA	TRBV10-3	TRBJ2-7	TGTGCCATCAGTGAGTCCCTGTTCTACGAGCAGTACTTC	CAISESLFYEQYF
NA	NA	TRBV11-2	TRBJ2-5	TGTGCCAGCAGCTTAGGTGTACGGCAAGAGACCCAGTACTTC	CASSLGVRQETQYF
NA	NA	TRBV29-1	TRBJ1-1	TGCAGCGTCCGGGAAAGTTCCCTCACTTTT	CSVRESSLTF
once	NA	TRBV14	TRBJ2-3	TGTGCCAGCAGCCAGCGGGAAGGGGGCACAGATACGCAGTATTTT	CASSQREGGTDTQYF
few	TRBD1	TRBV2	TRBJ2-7	TGTGCCAGTCCCGGGACAGGGGGTTTGAGCTCCTACGAGCAGTACTTC	CASPGTGGLSSYEQYF
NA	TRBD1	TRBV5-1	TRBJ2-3	TGCGCCAGCAGCACGGGACAGAACACAGATACGCAGTATTTT	CASSTGQNTDTQYF
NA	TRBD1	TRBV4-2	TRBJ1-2	TGTGCCAGCAGCTTCGGACAGGGAGACTCGTGGCTACACACCTTC	CASSFGQGDSWLHTF
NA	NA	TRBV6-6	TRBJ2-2	TGTGCCAGCAGCAAGGCGCCCCGGGCGAACACCGGGGAGCTGTTTTTT	CASSKAPRANTGELFF
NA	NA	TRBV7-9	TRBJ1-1	TGTGCCAGCAGCTCCGCGGGTTCGAACACTGAAGCTTTCTTT	CASSSAGSNTEAFF
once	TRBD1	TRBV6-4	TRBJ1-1	TGTGCCAGCAGTGCCACAGGGGGAGGGACTGAAGCTTTCTTT	CASSATGGGTEAFF
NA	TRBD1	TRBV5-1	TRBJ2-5	TGCGCCAGCAGCTTGAGGGGGCTGGAAGAGACCCAGTACTTC	CASSLRGLEETQYF
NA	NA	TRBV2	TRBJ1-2	TGTGCCAGCAGTGAGGTCGATGGGCCTAACTATGGCTACACCTTC	CASSEVDGPNYGYTF
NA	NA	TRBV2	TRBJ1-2	TGTGCCAGCAGTGGAAGTAGCGGCTATGGCTACACCTTC	CASSGSSGYGYTF
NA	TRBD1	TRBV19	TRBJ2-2	TGTGCCACTAGACCAGGACAGGGGGCCGGCGGGGAGCTGTTTTTT	CATRPGQGAGGELFF
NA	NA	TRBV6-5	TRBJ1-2	TGTGCCAGCAGTCCCCTCCTTTTCTATGGCTACACCTTC	CASSPLLFYGYTF
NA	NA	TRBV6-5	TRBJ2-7	TGTGCCAGCAGCCATACTAGCTTAAGCTCCTACGAGCAGTACTTC	CASSHTSLSSYEQYF
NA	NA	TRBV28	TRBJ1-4	TGTGCCAGCAGTCCCGCGGGGGGCTTCAATGAAAAACTGTTTTTT	CASSPAGGFNEKLFF
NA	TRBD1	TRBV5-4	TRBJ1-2	TGTGCCAGCAGCTCAGAAACTCCGACAGGGGCGGACTATGGCTACACCTTC	CASSSETPTGADYGYTF
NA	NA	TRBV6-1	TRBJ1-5	TGTGCCAGCATGATCACAGTTAACAATCAGCCCCAGCATTTT	CASMITVNNQPQHF
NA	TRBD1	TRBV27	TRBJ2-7	TGTGCCAGCAGTATCGGACAGGGGCTCTACGAGCAGTACTTC	CASSIGQGLYEQYF
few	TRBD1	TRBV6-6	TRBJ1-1	TGTGCCAGCAGTGGGGACAGGCGGAACACTGAAGCTTTCTTT	CASSGDRRNTEAFF
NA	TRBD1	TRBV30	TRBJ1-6	TGTGCCTGGAAAATAGGGACAGACTATAATTCACCCCTCCACTTT	CAWKIGTDYNSPLHF
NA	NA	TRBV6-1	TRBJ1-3	TGTGCCAGCAGTGAAAACAGCTCTGGAAACACCATATATTTT	CASSENSSGNTIYF
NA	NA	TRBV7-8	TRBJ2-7	TGTGCCAGCAGCTTAGGAGGCCTCTCCTACGAGCAGTACTTC	CASSLGGLSYEQYF
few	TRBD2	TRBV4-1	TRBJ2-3	TGCGCCAGCAGACTAGCGGGAGGTGAAGATACGCAGTATTTT	CASRLAGGEDTQYF
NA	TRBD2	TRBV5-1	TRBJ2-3	TGCGCCAGCAGCCCCGGGACTAGCGGGAGCACAGATACGCAGTATTTT	CASSPGTSGSTDTQYF
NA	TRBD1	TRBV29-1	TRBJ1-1	TGCAGCGTTGTAAGGACAGGTGAAGCTTTCTTT	CSVVRTGEAFF
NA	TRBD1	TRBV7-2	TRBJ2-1	TGTGCCAGCAGCTTAGCGAGTTTCGGGACAGGGGGTTTGGATGAGCAGTTCTTC	CASSLASFGTGGLDEQFF